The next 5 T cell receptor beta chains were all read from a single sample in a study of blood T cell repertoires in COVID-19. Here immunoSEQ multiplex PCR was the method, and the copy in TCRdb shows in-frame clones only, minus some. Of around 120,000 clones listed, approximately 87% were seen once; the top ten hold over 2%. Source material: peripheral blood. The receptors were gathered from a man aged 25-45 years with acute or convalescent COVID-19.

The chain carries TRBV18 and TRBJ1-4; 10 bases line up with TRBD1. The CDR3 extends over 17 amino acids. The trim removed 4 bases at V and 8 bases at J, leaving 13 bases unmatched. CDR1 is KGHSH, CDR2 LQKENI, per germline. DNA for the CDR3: TGTGCCAGCTCACGGACGTCGCGGACAGGGGGTTTCGAAAAACTGTTTTTT. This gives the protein CASSRTSRTGGFEKLFF. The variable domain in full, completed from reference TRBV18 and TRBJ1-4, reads NAGVMQNPRHLVRRRGQEARLRCSPMKGHSHVYWYRQLPEEGLKFMVYLQKENIIDESGMPKERFSAEFPKEGPSILRIQQVVRGDSAAYFCASSRTSRTGGFEKLFFGSGTQLSVL.

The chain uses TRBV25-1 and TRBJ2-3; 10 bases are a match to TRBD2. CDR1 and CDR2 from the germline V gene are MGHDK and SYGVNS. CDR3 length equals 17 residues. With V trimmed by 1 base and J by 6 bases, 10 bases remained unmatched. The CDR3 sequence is CASSESWTSGGGDTQYF. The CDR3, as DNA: TGTGCCAGCAGTGAATCTTGGACTAGCGGAGGGGGGGATACGCAGTATTTT. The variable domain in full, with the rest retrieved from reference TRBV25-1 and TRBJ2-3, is EADIYQTPRYLVIGTGKKITLECSQTMGHDKMYWYQQDPGMELHLIHYSYGVNSTEKGDLSSESTVSRIRTEHFPLTLESARPSHTSQYLCASSESWTSGGGDTQYFGPGTRLTVL.

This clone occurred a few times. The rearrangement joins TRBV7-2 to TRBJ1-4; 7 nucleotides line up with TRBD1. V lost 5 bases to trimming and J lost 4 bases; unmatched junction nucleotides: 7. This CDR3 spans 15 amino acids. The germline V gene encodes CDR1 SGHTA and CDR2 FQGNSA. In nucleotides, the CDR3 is TGTGCCAGCAGCATACGGACAGGATTTAATGAAAAACTGTTTTTT. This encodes CASSIRTGFNEKLFF.

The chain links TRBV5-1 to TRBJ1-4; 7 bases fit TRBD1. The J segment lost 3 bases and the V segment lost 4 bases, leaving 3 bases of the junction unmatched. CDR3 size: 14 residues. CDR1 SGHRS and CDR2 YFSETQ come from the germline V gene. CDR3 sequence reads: CASSTGQSNEKLFF. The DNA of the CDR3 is TGCGCCAGCAGCACGGGACAGTCTAATGAAAAACTGTTTTTT.

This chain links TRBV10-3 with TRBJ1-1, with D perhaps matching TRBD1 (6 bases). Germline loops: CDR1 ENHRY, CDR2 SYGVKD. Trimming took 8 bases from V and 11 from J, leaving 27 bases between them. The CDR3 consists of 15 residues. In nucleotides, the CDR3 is TGTGCCATCGAGGCCGGGGGAGGGATAGCCCAGGGGGCTTTCTTT. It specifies CAIEAGGGIAQGAFF.